This T cell receptor (beta chain) derives from a study of T-cell reconstitution after alpha-beta-depleted transplantation in children. This clonotype was detected ten times or more. Preparation of the TCRbeta library involved a method that used unique molecular identifiers. TCRdb analysed the PCR reads with MiXCR anew, one entry per CDR3 protein. The table has around 200,000 distinct CDR3 sequences, roughly 8.3% seen once; the top ten hold less than 40%. V dropped 4 bases and J dropped 5 bases, with 6 bases sitting between them. CDR3 length equals 11 residues. This receptor was obtained from a male patient aged 2-10 years who had a stem cell transplant for acute myeloid leukemia, so the T cells may come from the graft donor. The V gene is TRBV12-3 or TRBV12-4, the J gene TRBJ2-7, with D unresolved. Here the sequenced sample was PBMCs, mostly from graft donor cells, taken 360 days after TCRalphabeta/CD19-depleted stem cell transplant. The CDR3 loop reads CASSSGDEQYF. CDR3 DNA sequence: TGTGCCAGCAGTTCTGGGGACGAGCAGTACTTC.